This section outlines one TCR beta chain sequence together with its context. Its matching antigen is unknown. The V and J ends lost 8 bases and 0 bases respectively, with 14 bases between them. The CDR3 covers 14 residues. Germline V gene lookup returns CDR1 SGHTA and CDR2 FQGNSA. The data were obtained in a study of PD-1 blockade in classical Hodgkin lymphoma. Study-wide points: Exclusion applied to patients who initiated nivolumab less than 1 year following ASCT.

Every patient was affected by relapse after autologous stem cell transplantation, while exposure to brentuximab vedotin was not uniform. TCRdb's copy holds only in-frame clones and misses some; the assay was immunoSEQ multiplex PCR. The sample has about 93,000 clones; roughly 76% are singletons. The source of this sequence is a human donor with classical Hodgkin lymphoma. The rearrangement uses TRBV7-2 and TRBJ2-7, with D perhaps assigned TRBD1 or TRBD2 (5 bases each). The source was peripheral blood mononuclear cells (PBMCs), collected before the second cycle of nivolumab. CDR3 sequence reads: CASLPGPSSYEQYF. CDR3 DNA: TGTGCCAGCCTTCCGGGGCCTTCCTCCTACGAGCAGTACTTC.